The entry that follows covers one T cell receptor beta chain sequence. Its antigen is undetermined. From germline, CDR1 is LGHNA and CDR2 YSLEER. This CDR3 comprises 15 residues. Trimming took 0 bases from V and 5 from J, leaving 13 bases between them. The primer mix had 60 Vbeta and 13 Jbeta primers. How the authors handled the data: Tens of millions of unique TCR beta chains, roughly 11 million of them shared, were counted by a later analysis. TCRdb keeps only in-frame clones here, not all; method: immunoSEQ multiplex PCR. V and J calls and clone size come straight from that table; D and trimming were deduced from the DNA. Counted here are about 140,000 clones, about three fifths occurring once; the ten biggest clones make up roughly 1.8%. This record comes from a study of cytomegalovirus exposure and HLA in healthy donors. Broader study findings: Serostatus for CMV was the only available immune exposure information.

The clonotype originates from a male donor in good health and CMV-seronegative. The V gene is TRBV4-3, the J gene TRBJ1-1, with D maybe TRBD1 (5 bases). Material: PBMCs. CDR3 coding DNA: TGCGCCAGCAGCCAAGATTCGACAGTTTATACTGAAGCTTTCTTT. It codes for CASSQDSTVYTEAFF.